The 16 T cell receptor beta chains reported below all come from one sample, sequenced in a study of blood T cell repertoires in COVID-19 (dated by TCRdb to 2020 to 2021). To prepare the library, the immunoSEQ multiplex PCR assay was applied. Drawn from immuneACCESS, this table holds only the in-frame rearrangements with V and J called that TCRdb kept. Clones are partly lost; checked studies trace under half to an unresolved V gene and leave the rest unexplained. The sample table contains fewer than 150,000 clones; only one count was recorded for 88% of them. In total, the top ten clones hold about 10% of the sample. Sample: peripheral blood. Receptors originate from a man aged 45 to 65 with active or convalescent COVID-19.

The J gene is TRBJ2-7, the V gene TRBV28; no clear D. The germline gives CDR1 MDHEN, CDR2 SYDVKM. V lost 4 bases and J lost 2, with 15 bases in between. The CDR3 extends over 15 amino acids. Here the CDR3 reads CASSSLRLRTYEQYF. The CDR3 bases are TGTGCCAGCAGTTCACTGCGCCTCCGTACCTACGAGCAGTACTTC.

The chain links TRBV15 to TRBJ1-3; D might be TRBD1 (6 bases). Germline CDR1 reads LNHNV; CDR2 reads YYDKDF (reference sequence). The CDR3 is made up of 16 amino acids. The V end lost 0 bases, the J end lost 3 bases, and 12 bases lay between the germline ends. Here the CDR3 reads CATSRDLKDSGNTIYF. For the CDR3, the DNA is TGTGCCACCAGCAGAGATCTAAAGGACAGTGGAAACACCATATATTTT.

The CDR3 here is CASSSSPGQASYGYTF. Written as DNA, the CDR3 is TGTGCCAGCTCATCTTCCCCGGGACAGGCATCCTATGGCTACACCTTC. The chain couples TRBV18 to TRBJ1-2, with TRBD1 matching 8 bases. The CDR3 extends over 16 amino acids. V gave up 5 bases and J gave up 4 bases; unmatched junction bases: 12. Looked up from germline, CDR1 is KGHSH and CDR2 is LQKENI.

This chain joins TRBV18 and TRBJ1-1; a possible D gene is TRBD1 (5 bases). This CDR3 has 15 residues. V lost 3 bases to trimming and J lost 1 base, with 12 bases between them. Germline V gene lookup returns CDR1 KGHSH and CDR2 LQKENI. The CDR3 DNA reads as TGTGCCAGCTCACCTCAAGGGACTGCGAACACTGAAGCTTTCTTT. Encoded protein: CASSPQGTANTEAFF.

The rearrangement links TRBV5-6 to TRBJ1-2, with D possibly TRBD1 on 5 matching bases. This CDR3 spans 15 amino acids. V shed 4 bases and J shed 1 base, with 14 bases lying between them. Per the germline V gene, CDR1 is SGHDT and CDR2 is YYEEEE. The CDR3 is CASSPGGGVNYGYTF. DNA for the CDR3: TGTGCCAGCAGCCCTGGCGGGGGGGTTAACTATGGCTACACCTTC.

This clone is labeled medium-sized. The chain joins TRBV7-2 to TRBJ1-2; D is uncertain. The germline V gene has CDR1 SGHTA and CDR2 FQGNSA. The CDR3 is 13 amino acids. V was pared by 6 bases and J by 4 bases, with 12 bases between. The CDR3 DNA follows: TGTGCCAGCAGGACCGGAGGTCTCTATGGCTACACCTTC. Protein: CASRTGGLYGYTF.

Of note for this clone: Other DNA sequences in the sample encode the same CDR3. This sequence joins TRBV28 and TRBJ2-1; TRBD2 is a possible D gene (5 bases). Germline V gene sequence: CDR1 MDHEN, CDR2 SYDVKM. V was clipped by 6 bases and J by 3 bases, with 12 bases between them. The CDR3 runs to 14 residues. CDR3 in DNA: TGTGCCAGCAGCCGCTCGGGAATCTACAATGAGCAGTTCTTC. Amino acid sequence: CASSRSGIYNEQFF.

The V call is TRBV6-1, the J call TRBJ2-2, with TRBD1 as a possible D gene (5 bases). Trimming cost V 2 bases and J 0 bases, with 7 bases left between them. The CDR3 covers 15 residues. The germline V gene encodes CDR1 MNHNS and CDR2 SASEGT. DNA for the CDR3: TGTGCCAGCAGTGAACAGGGCGCGAACACCGGGGAGCTGTTTTTT. Translating gives CASSEQGANTGELFF.

The V gene is TRBV28, the J gene TRBJ1-5; TRBD1 matches 12 bases. In germline, CDR1 is MDHEN, CDR2 SYDVKM. The CDR3 contains 18 residues. The V gene end was trimmed by 3 bases and the J gene end by 2 bases; junction bases not matched to a gene: 8. CDR3 bases: TGTGCCAGCAGTTTGGGGACAGGGGGCAACTTGGGCAATCAGCCCCAGCATTTT. Translation: CASSLGTGGNLGNQPQHF.

The chain recombines TRBV9 with TRBJ1-6, with TRBD1 identical over 9 bases. The CDR3 is made up of 14 amino acids. The germline V gene has CDR1 SGDLS and CDR2 YYNGEE. Unmatched junction bases numbered 2, after V lost 0 bases and J lost 10 bases. The DNA of the CDR3 is TGTGCCAGCAGCGTAGGACAGGGGGGATCACCCCTCCACTTT. Encoded protein: CASSVGQGGSPLHF.

This clone came up once. The rearrangement joins TRBV2 to TRBJ2-3, with a possible D match to TRBD2 (5 bases). Germline V gene data show CDR1 as SNHLY and CDR2 as FYNNEI. There are 14 residues in the CDR3. V lost 4 bases and J lost 4, with 12 bases in between. CDR3 coding DNA: TGTGCCAGCAGTGTTCGGTCGAGGGCAGATACGCAGTATTTT. Amino acids: CASSVRSRADTQYF. The full variable domain, in which reference TRBV2 and TRBJ2-3 provide the parts outside the CDR3, is EPEVTQTPSHQVTQMGQEVILRCVPISNHLYFYWYRQILGQKVEFLVSFYNNEISEKSEIFDDQFSVERPDGSNFTLKIRSTKLEDSAMYFCASSVRSRADTQYFGPGTRLTVL.

The gene calls are TRBV7-9 and TRBJ2-7; TRBD1 aligns across 8 bases. V was pared by 8 bases and J by 5 bases, with 5 bases of the junction left unmatched. CDR3 size: 12 residues. In germline, CDR1 is SEHNR, CDR2 FQNEAQ (reference sequence). DNA of the CDR3: TGTGCCAGCCAGACAGGGGACCACGAGCAGTACTTC. Translating gives CASQTGDHEQYF.

The chain recombines TRBV5-1 with TRBJ2-1, with TRBD2 matching over 10 bases. CDR1 and CDR2 (germline): SGHRS, YFSETQ. V was pared by 1 base and J by 4 bases, with 8 bases of the junction left unmatched. This CDR3 region has 17 residues. In DNA form, the CDR3 reads TGCGCCAGCAGCTTGTTGGCTAGCGGGAGCCCTTACAATGAGCAGTTCTTC. Translated: CASSLLASGSPYNEQFF.

The chain joins TRBV5-1 to TRBJ2-1; 11 bases align to TRBD1. The CDR3 runs to 17 residues. Unmatched junction bases numbered 9, after V lost 1 base and J lost 6 bases. CDR1 and CDR2 (germline): SGHRS, YFSETQ. CDR3 bases: TGCGCCAGCAGCTTGAATTTTGTGGGACAGGGGGTCAATGAGCAGTTCTTC. Translated, it gives CASSLNFVGQGVNEQFF.

This clone was counted only a few times. The rearrangement uses TRBV28 and TRBJ1-1, with 8 bases fitting TRBD1. Germline V gene data show CDR1 as MDHEN and CDR2 as SYDVKM. The CDR3 covers 13 residues. Losses at the gene ends were 10 bases for V and 5 bases for J; bases not matched to a gene: 9. CDR3 nucleotides: TGTGCCACTTCGGGACAGGCGGGGACTGAAGCTTTCTTT. Residues: CATSGQAGTEAFF.

J is TRBJ2-5 and V is TRBV11-2; D call uncertain. Trimming pared 1 base from V and 5 bases from J, leaving 8 bases between. The CDR3 extends over 13 amino acids. The germline V gene has CDR1 SGHAT and CDR2 FQNNGV. CDR3 region: CASSLGGLETQYF. The DNA for the CDR3 is TGTGCCAGCAGCTTAGGAGGTTTGGAGACCCAGTACTTC.